The 12 T cell receptor beta chains below come from one sample, sequenced in a study of technical replicates of blood from a handful of donors (dated by TCRdb to the late 2010s). The library was made by the immunoSEQ multiplex PCR assay. TCRdb stores this immuneACCESS table with in-frame sequences only. Part of the clones is absent; in the studies checked, under half of the shortfall reflects unresolved V genes, and no reason is known for the rest. Here the sample has under 70,000 clones; about nine tenths occur a single time. Approximately 4.8% of the sample lies in the top ten. Input material: PBMCs. These receptors originate from a human donor in good health. Some clones in this sample may be carry-over from other donors' samples.

The V call is TRBV19, the J call TRBJ2-2; D possibly corresponds to TRBD1 (5 bases). CDR1 is LNHDA and CDR2 is SQIVND in the germline V gene (reference sequence). Trimming removed 4 bases at V and 1 base at J, with 10 bases between. The CDR3 length is 15 residues. CDR3 amino acids: CASSTRTQNTGELFF. CDR3 in DNA: TGTGCCAGTAGTACCCGGACACAGAACACCGGGGAGCTGTTTTTT.

The J gene is TRBJ1-5, the V gene TRBV25-1, with 8 nucleotides matching TRBD1. J gave up 4 bases and V 6 bases, and 5 bases lay outside the gene matches. The CDR3 spans 14 residues. Germline lookup yields CDR1 MGHDK and CDR2 SYGVNS. CDR3 residues: CASRGQGLNQPQHF. CDR3 coding DNA: TGTGCCAGCAGAGGACAGGGTTTGAATCAGCCCCAGCATTTT.

The chain carries TRBV6-5 and TRBJ2-1; 10 bases are shared with TRBD2. The CDR3 is 14 residues long. Germline-derived CDR1 and CDR2 are MNHEY and SVGAGI. J was trimmed by 8 bases and V by 4 bases; bases with no gene match: 5. The CDR3 loop is CASSSEAGGDEQFF. DNA for the CDR3: TGTGCCAGCAGTTCCGAAGCGGGAGGGGATGAGCAGTTCTTC.

The chain recombines TRBV29-1 with TRBJ2-3; D possibly corresponds to TRBD1 (5 bases). The CDR3 totals 14 residues. Trimming pared 6 bases from V and 6 bases from J, leaving 19 bases between. Germline V gene sequence: CDR1 SQVTM, CDR2 ANQGSEA. The CDR3 loop is CSVEPGHGTDTQYF. CDR3 sequence (DNA): TGCAGCGTCGAGCCTGGACACGGAACGGATACGCAGTATTTT.

J is TRBJ1-5 and V is TRBV25-1; D possibly corresponds to TRBD1 (6 bases). Germline V gives CDR1 MGHDK, CDR2 SYGVNS. The V end was cut by 2 bases, the J end by 4 bases, with 9 bases between. The CDR3 length is 14 residues. The CDR3 spells CASSEPGTNQPQHF. CDR3 nucleotides: TGTGCCAGCAGTGAACCAGGGACAAATCAGCCCCAGCATTTT.

This clone has a single count. The J gene is TRBJ2-3, the V gene TRBV7-2; TRBD2 matches at 10 bases. This CDR3 has 15 residues. The junction had 8 bases not matched to a gene; V was cut back by 9 bases and J by 2 bases. The germline gives CDR1 SGHTA, CDR2 FQGNSA. CDR3 loop: CASGVSGGATDTQYF. In nucleotides, the CDR3 is TGTGCCAGTGGGGTAAGCGGGGGGGCCACAGATACGCAGTATTTT.

This rearrangement joins TRBV5-1 to TRBJ1-4, with TRBD1 as a possible D gene (5 bases). The CDR3 runs to 14 residues. Trimming removed 1 base at V and 8 bases at J, with 12 bases between. Germline lookup yields CDR1 SGHRS and CDR2 YFSETQ. The DNA for the CDR3 is TGCGCCAGCAGCTTGAAAAGGGGAGGGGAAAAACTGTTTTTT. Protein sequence: CASSLKRGGEKLFF.

The chain combines TRBV15 with TRBJ2-7; TRBD2 aligns across 9 bases. The CDR3 consists of 18 residues. The V and J ends lost 1 base and 1 base, in that order; junction bases with no gene match: 11. CDR1 LNHNV and CDR2 YYDKDF come from the germline V gene (reference sequence). For the CDR3, the DNA is TGTGCCACCAGCAGAGTGTTGGCGGGAGCGGGGGGATCCTACGAGCAGTACTTC. Amino acids: CATSRVLAGAGGSYEQYF.

The chain carries TRBV5-4 and TRBJ2-5, with 8 bases identical to TRBD1. The V gene's germline CDR1 is SGHNT and CDR2 YYREEE (reference sequence). This CDR3 has 14 residues. V lost 1 base, J lost 4 bases, and 3 bases stayed unmatched. CDR3 sequence reads: CASSLRQGRETQYF. CDR3 nucleotide sequence: TGTGCCAGCAGCTTGAGACAGGGGAGAGAGACCCAGTACTTC.

J is TRBJ2-1 and V is TRBV2; 10 bases line up with TRBD2. V lost 6 bases, J lost 8 bases, and 16 bases stayed unmatched. Germline V gene data show CDR1 as SNHLY and CDR2 as FYNNEI. This CDR3 is built from 17 residues. As DNA, the CDR3 is TGTGCCAGCAGGGACACGAGTAGCGGGAGGATAAGGTATGAGCAGTTCTTC. Its protein is CASRDTSSGRIRYEQFF.

The chain has TRBV5-1 and TRBJ2-7; D uncertain. Trimming took 1 base from V and 7 from J, leaving 15 bases between them. The germline V gene has CDR1 SGHRS and CDR2 YFSETQ. The length of the CDR3 is 14 residues. The DNA for the CDR3 is TGCGCCAGCAGCTTGATCATTCCCTCGCGGGAGCAGTACTTC. It yields the protein CASSLIIPSREQYF.

The CDR3 sequence is CSGGSGSNTGELFF. The CDR3 nucleotides are TGCAGCGGGGGCAGCGGGAGTAATACCGGGGAGCTGTTTTTT. The chain employs TRBV29-1 and TRBJ2-2, with 8 bases that match TRBD2. V shed 7 bases, J shed 5 bases, and the junction held 9 bases outside the gene matches. Germline-derived CDR1 and CDR2 are SQVTM and ANQGSEA. The CDR3 totals 14 residues.